The source of this TCR beta chain is a study of cytomegalovirus exposure and HLA in healthy donors. Study overall: The use of the same platform for the 95 to 150 validation repertoires and the roughly 630 first-cohort repertoires was reported by a later analysis.

Study-level points and caveats: Associated with cytomegalovirus, according to the listing, were some 180 TCR beta chains. That first-cohort TCR clusters tended to co-occur in the 100 to 150 validation repertoires was found in a later analysis.

Produced via immunoSEQ multiplex PCR; TCRdb's table is partial and in-frame only. The table records about 150,000 clones, approximately 80% of them present only once. The validation cohort, a group of under 150 subjects, included the donors and was separate from the roughly 670-subject first cohort. This CDR3 spans 16 amino acids. Germline CDR1 reads SGHTA; CDR2 reads FQGNSA. Between the trimmed V and J ends, which lost 0 bases and 2 bases, there was a span of 11 bases. In regard to this clone: Its target is unknown.

This chain links TRBV7-2 with TRBJ2-1, with D maybe TRBD2 (6 bases). The source of this sequence is a man aged 25 to 40 in good health and CMV-seropositive. Sample: PBMCs. CDR3 bases: TGTGCCAGCAGCTTAGCGGCGGTAGCGGCCTACAATGAGCAGTTCTTC. Encoded protein: CASSLAAVAAYNEQFF.